What follows are 21 T cell receptor beta chains derived from one specimen sequenced in a study of cytomegalovirus exposure and HLA in healthy donors. PCR involved 60 Vbeta and 13 Jbeta primers. Assay used: immunoSEQ multiplex PCR; TCRdb lists only in-frame clones, some missing. This table has tens of thousands of clones, 77% appearing once. Sequencing used PBMCs. Receptors were obtained from a man between 45 and 60 years old in good health and CMV-seropositive.

The chain recombines TRBV19 with TRBJ1-2; tentative D call: TRBD1 (5 bases). CDR3 length: 14 residues. V lost 2 bases, J lost 4 bases, and 11 bases lay in between. Germline loops: CDR1 LNHDA, CDR2 SQIVND (reference sequence). The CDR3 DNA reads TGTGCCAGTAGTATAACAGGCCCCGCCTATGGCTACACCTTC. Translation gives CASSITGPAYGYTF.

The J gene is TRBJ2-7, the V gene TRBV27, with a possible D match to TRBD2 (6 bases). The CDR3 covers 15 residues. Trimming stripped 4 bases from V and 5 bases from J, with 18 bases between. The germline V gene has CDR1 MNHEY and CDR2 SMNVEV (reference sequence). CDR3 bases: TGTGCCAGCAGTTCCAGACTAGAGGGCCACAACGAGCAGTACTTC. Translating gives CASSSRLEGHNEQYF.

V usage is TRBV10-3 and J usage is TRBJ2-3; tentative D call: TRBD2 (5 bases). From germline, CDR1 is ENHRY and CDR2 SYGVKD. V dropped 6 bases and J dropped 9 bases, with 16 bases sitting between them. CDR3 length equals 13 residues. CDR3 bases: TGTGCCATCAGCGCTTGGGCTAGCAGCACGCAGTATTTT. Encoded protein: CAISAWASSTQYF.

In DNA, the CDR3 is TGTGCCAGCAGCCGGATAGCGGGAGCACTCTACAATGAGCAGTTCTTC. Translated: CASSRIAGALYNEQFF. The chain carries TRBV7-2 and TRBJ2-1; 9 nucleotides line up with TRBD2. Germline values: CDR1 SGHTA, CDR2 FQGNSA. There are 16 residues in the CDR3. J was trimmed by 3 bases and V by 5 bases; bases with no gene match: 8.

Details on this clone: A read error may produce the germline difference seen at one junction end. The V call is TRBV19, the J call TRBJ1-4; the D gene is possibly TRBD1 (6 bases). The CDR3 is 14 residues long. Germline CDR1 reads LNHDA; CDR2 reads SQIVND (reference sequence). CDR3 residues: CTSSPTGSLKKLFF. Here the CDR3 DNA reads TGTACCAGTAGTCCGACAGGTTCCTTGAAGAAACTGTTTTTT. Variable domain in full (rest from reference TRBV19 and TRBJ1-4): DGGITQSPKYLFRKEGQNVTLSCEQNLNHDAMYWYRQDPGQGLRLIYYSQIVNDFQKGDIAEGYSVSREKKESFPLTVTSAQKNPTAFYLCTSSPTGSLKKLFFGSGTQLSVL.

The V call is TRBV9, the J call TRBJ2-2, with 11 bases matching TRBD1. The trim removed 6 bases at V and 5 bases at J, leaving 3 bases unmatched. The CDR3 contains 14 residues. Germline-derived CDR1 and CDR2 are SGDLS and YYNGEE. CDR3 in amino acids: CASTGQGATGELFF. The DNA of the CDR3 is TGTGCCAGCACAGGACAGGGGGCTACCGGGGAGCTGTTTTTT.

The V call is TRBV7-3, the J call TRBJ2-7, with TRBD2 identical over 7 bases. V shed 1 base, J shed 7 bases, and the junction held 13 bases outside the gene matches. This CDR3 is built from 16 residues. Germline V gene sequence: CDR1 SGHTA, CDR2 FQGTGA. Here the CDR3 reads CASSLNLASGSQEQYF. The DNA for the CDR3 is TGTGCCAGCAGCTTAAATCTGGCTAGCGGATCTCAAGAGCAGTACTTC.

This clone has just a few counts. This chain joins TRBV4-1 and TRBJ2-5; a possible D gene is TRBD1 (6 bases). The germline CDR1 and CDR2 sequences are MGHRA and YSYEKL. Trimming removed 0 bases from V and 5 bases from J, with 16 bases in between. The CDR3 covers 16 residues. The chain's CDR3 is CASSQDYYRDPETQYF. The CDR3 DNA reads TGCGCCAGCAGCCAAGATTACTACAGGGACCCGGAGACCCAGTACTTC.

About this clone itself: In the same sample, other DNA sequences code for this CDR3. The V gene is TRBV7-9, the J gene TRBJ2-7, with 10 bases that match TRBD1. This CDR3 has 15 amino acids. CDR1 and CDR2 (germline): SEHNR, FQNEAQ (reference sequence). J gave up 7 bases and V 3 bases, and 9 bases lay outside the gene matches. The CDR3 spells CASSFAGTGVGEQYF. The CDR3 coding sequence is TGTGCCAGCAGCTTCGCCGGGACAGGGGTCGGAGAGCAGTACTTC.

This chain uses TRBV19 with TRBJ1-2, with 11 bases matching TRBD1. With 5 bases clipped from V and 7 bases from J, the junction kept 15 bases outside the gene matches. Germline-derived CDR1 and CDR2 are LNHDA and SQIVND (reference sequence). The CDR3 extends over 17 amino acids. The CDR3 sequence is CASSGVKGGQGALGYTF. Here the CDR3 DNA reads TGTGCCAGTAGTGGGGTTAAGGGAGGACAGGGGGCACTTGGCTACACCTTC. Full variable domain (remainder filled in from reference TRBV19 and TRBJ1-2): DGGITQSPKYLFRKEGQNVTLSCEQNLNHDAMYWYRQDPGQGLRLIYYSQIVNDFQKGDIAEGYSVSREKKESFPLTVTSAQKNPTAFYLCASSGVKGGQGALGYTFGSGTRLTVV.

The chain uses TRBV5-1 and TRBJ2-7; 8 bases are a match to TRBD1. Unmatched junction bases numbered 6, after V lost 4 bases and J lost 6 bases. The CDR3 covers 13 residues. Per germline, CDR1 SGHRS and CDR2 YFSETQ. The CDR3, as DNA: TGCGCCAGCAGCGGCGGACAGGGCCTCGAGCAGTACTTC. Amino acids: CASSGGQGLEQYF.

The rearrangement joins TRBV2 to TRBJ2-6; 12 bases match TRBD1. This CDR3 spans 17 amino acids. Germline V CDR1 and CDR2: SNHLY, FYNNEI. J gave up 3 bases and V 4 bases, and 4 bases lay outside the gene matches. This chain's CDR3 is CASSGGTGGVGANVLTF. CDR3 bases: TGTGCCAGCAGTGGTGGGACAGGGGGCGTTGGGGCCAACGTCCTGACTTTC.

About this clone: This is likely a read error, given that the CDR3 carries no conserved phenylalanine or tryptophan at its end. The CDR3 DNA is TGTGCCAGCTCACCACCGAACCCGGGGGGTTCCGAGCAGTACCTC. Its protein product is CASSPPNPGGSEQYL. This chain joins TRBV18 and TRBJ2-7, with 7 bases that match TRBD2. CDR3 length: 15 amino acids. The V gene's germline CDR1 is KGHSH and CDR2 LQKENI. The V and J ends lost 0 bases and 6 bases, in that order; junction bases with no gene match: 8.

This clone has more than one count but fewer than ten. The chain employs TRBV6-5 and TRBJ2-2, with D unresolved. V was clipped by 0 bases and J by 0 bases, with 8 bases between them. The CDR3 has 16 amino acids. From germline, CDR1 is MNHEY and CDR2 SVGAGI. CDR3 in DNA: TGTGCCAGCAGTTACTCGTCGCGTACGAACACCGGGGAGCTGTTTTTT. It encodes CASSYSSRTNTGELFF.

The chain employs TRBV19 and TRBJ1-4, with 9 bases that match TRBD1. The germline V gene encodes CDR1 LNHDA and CDR2 SQIVND (reference sequence). This CDR3 is built from 14 residues. J was trimmed by 10 bases and V by 4 bases; bases with no gene match: 7. CDR3 loop: CASSTQQGALKLFF. The CDR3 DNA reads as TGTGCCAGTAGTACCCAACAGGGGGCCCTAAAACTGTTTTTT.

The chain couples TRBV29-1 to TRBJ2-7, with D possibly matching TRBD1 (6 bases). This CDR3 region has 14 residues. With 6 bases removed from V and 0 bases from J, the gap between germline ends came to 15 bases. Germline values: CDR1 SQVTM, CDR2 ANQGSEA. Here the CDR3 reads CSVADSLSSYEQYF. The CDR3 region has the DNA TGCAGCGTCGCGGACAGCCTGAGCTCCTACGAGCAGTACTTC.

The genes are TRBV12-5 and TRBJ2-2; TRBD1 agrees at 8 bases. V gave up 4 bases and J gave up 0 bases; unmatched junction bases: 1. The V gene's germline CDR1 is LGHNT and CDR2 FRNRAP. This CDR3 spans 15 amino acids. CDR3 amino acids: CASGWGQANTGELFF. DNA of the CDR3: TGTGCTAGTGGTTGGGGACAGGCGAACACCGGGGAGCTGTTTTTT.

A word on this clone: Other DNA sequences in this sample translate to the same CDR3. V and J are TRBV6-6 and TRBJ2-5, with D tentatively TRBD2 (6 bases). CDR1 and CDR2 from the germline V gene are MNHNY and SVGAGI (reference sequence). V was trimmed by 6 bases and J by 0 bases, leaving 14 bases between them. The CDR3 is 15 amino acids. The CDR3 sequence is CASSSWDWNQETQYF. The CDR3, as DNA: TGTGCCAGCAGCTCCTGGGACTGGAACCAAGAGACCCAGTACTTC.

The chain recombines TRBV5-1 with TRBJ2-3, with TRBD2 matching 7 bases. CDR3 length: 15 amino acids. The V gene's germline CDR1 is SGHRS and CDR2 YFSETQ. J lost 3 bases, V lost 3 bases, and 7 bases had no gene match. The CDR3 DNA is TGCGCCAGCAGCTGGGTCTCGGGGGGAACAGATACGCAGTATTTT. Translation gives CASSWVSGGTDTQYF.

The gene calls are TRBV10-2 and TRBJ2-1; 12 bases line up with TRBD2. The CDR3 runs 20 residues. The V and J ends lost 0 bases and 2 bases, in that order; junction bases with no gene match: 11. Germline CDR1 reads WSHSY; CDR2 reads SAAADI. CDR3 sequence: CASSESSASGRAQTYNEQFF. CDR3 nucleotides: TGCGCCAGCAGTGAGTCGTCGGCTAGCGGGAGGGCTCAAACCTACAATGAGCAGTTCTTC.

The chain employs TRBV4-3 and TRBJ2-6, with TRBD1 matching over 9 bases. The V gene end was trimmed by 1 base and the J gene end by 2 bases; junction bases not matched to a gene: 0. CDR1 and CDR2 from the germline V gene are LGHNA and YSLEER. This CDR3 has 16 residues. The CDR3 protein is CASSQGDRAGANVLTF. CDR3 in DNA: TGCGCCAGCAGCCAAGGGGACAGGGCTGGGGCCAACGTCCTGACTTTC.